What follows describes a single T cell receptor beta chain. Its cognate antigen has yet to be identified. No base qualities exist here, and no much larger clone lies one base off it. This entry comes from a study of cytomegalovirus exposure and HLA in healthy donors (dated by TCRdb to 2017 to 2019). For the study in its entirety: According to an earlier analysis of several hundred of the donors, about 179 million T cells yielded 117 million unique TCR beta sequences and 276 Gb of sequence data. Because of strong linkage in the cohort, roughly five DR-DQ haplotypes were treated as single units for association and clustering. HLA typing covered class I and class II loci at four-digit resolution. The study was designed to test whether signatures of past pathogen exposure could be identified by cataloging public T cell receptors. A later analysis re-examined previously published TCR beta repertoires from 500 to 700 donors and added high-resolution HLA genotyping to investigate patterns of TCR occurrence. Donor age, sex, ethnicity and CMV serostatus were compiled alongside the repertoire data. An earlier analysis of more than 450 of the donors used high-throughput TCR beta sequencing to judge whether each TCR beta V gene segment behaved as functional or pseudogenic. To predict cytomegalovirus infection status, the study brought together high-throughput TCR immunosequencing, statistical association of individual TCRs with disease status, and machine learning. Among roughly 400 genotyped donors of the cohort, an average of around 250,000 unique TCR beta nucleotide sequences was sequenced per donor, of which approximately 19% were non-productive. Of the 350 to 450 genotyped donors, around 81% fell in the genetic ancestry cluster associated with self-reported Caucasian donors. An early release covering 550 to 700 HLA-typed donors comprised about 300 gigabases of sequencing data and 85 million to 100 million unique TCR sequences. A separate validation cohort of roughly 130 different subjects was used in addition to the approximately 700-subject first cohort. Every discovery cohort repertoire had been produced on one sequencing platform. Typing coverage varied by locus: roughly 629-640 donors for A, B, C, DRB1 and DQB1; more than 500 for DQA1; about 570 for DPA1; 450 to 480 for DPB1. The study profiled the T cell repertoires of approximately 700 subjects by immunosequencing and related them to cytomegalovirus serostatus. A later genetic analysis used genome-wide SNP genotypes for about three fifths of the 666 donors, treating that subset as a discovery cohort. In the later analysis, no new phenotypic data were used to find candidate immune exposures; instead, reliance was placed on TCR beta sequences and their occurrence across donors. Beyond this particular receptor, the publication reports: Because counts were too low, seventeen rarely observed V segments, including chromosome 9 orphons, were excluded from the earlier analysis of several hundred of the donors. When HLA alleles, especially DR and DQ, strongly co-occurred, TCR associations were difficult to assign to individual alleles. In an earlier analysis of more than 500 of the donors, most TCR beta V segments appeared in productive rearrangements about 87% or about 30% of the time, broadly matching IMGT annotations. In both the original and validation cohorts, the classifier was reported to diagnose cytomegalovirus status with high specificity and sensitivity. In a later genetic analysis, a missense DCLRE1C variant was associated with V-gene and J-gene trimming of TCR beta chains, and the association was replicated in an independent cohort. Linkage disequilibrium might explain the correlated functional status among segregating V segments, but an unknown experimental factor could not be excluded. According to a later analysis, TCR association rates differed among HLA loci, with DRB1 alleles showing the most associated TCRs and HLA-C alleles showing the fewest. A later analysis found that most CMV-associated TCR beta chains appeared HLA-restricted, with HLA associations seemingly driven largely by CMV exposure. While some public TCRs were present in many individuals, most TCR sequences turned up only very rarely across donors. The only immune exposure information available for the cohort was CMV serostatus. A further reported finding was that TCR beta sequences accurately predicted the HLA-A and HLA-B alleles for most subjects in the first cohort. This cohort had only TCR beta chains sequenced, and the lack of alpha or paired-chain data limited which features could be detected. A group of highly shared sequence variants was considered likely to be a technical artifact of the sequencing pipeline. In the study, approximately 160 TCR beta chains were listed as associated with cytomegalovirus. Some IMGT-functional V segments, including TRBV6-2 and TRBV6-3, could not be told apart with the 87-base-pair reads, so those segments were excluded. In a later analysis, HLA-associated TCR beta chains were found to be more clonally expanded and to have lower generation probabilities than equally common non-associated chains. The authors suggested that the approach could potentially be generalized to other disease states and immunological phenotypes. A later genetic analysis reported fewer N-insertions in productive TCRs among donors in an Asian-associated ancestry cluster than the roughly 670-donor mean. Three of the identified cytomegalovirus-associated TCR beta chains were confirmed in vitro to be specific for cytomegalovirus antigens. HLA typing was unavailable for some donors at each locus, so association tests used only the typed subset. Specific HLA alleles were associated with over 15,000 TCR beta sequences at a false discovery rate of 0.05 in a later analysis. A later analysis reported that several top co-occurrence clusters appeared linked to parvovirus B19, influenza, CMV and Epstein-Barr virus. Presence/absence analyses assumed roughly uniform sequencing depth across donors, an assumption that may not hold.

The cohort was made up of 500 to 850 healthy bone marrow donors. At the time of sampling, all cohort members were nominally healthy, though unrecorded immune exposures were likely present. The donor tested CMV seropositive, placing the donor among the 250 to 300 seropositive members of the cohort. A peripheral blood sample was collected from each donor, and TCR beta sequencing was performed on peripheral blood mononuclear cells. The Qiagen DNeasy Blood Extraction Kit was used to extract genomic DNA from the blood cell samples. Library method: the immunoSEQ multiplex PCR assay. The multiplex PCR relied on a mix of 60 forward primers for TCR Vbeta segments and 13 reverse primers for TCR Jbeta segments. The CDR3 region of rearranged TCR beta genes was amplified from genomic DNA with a multiplex PCR assay. The amplified TCR beta libraries were sequenced on the Illumina HiSeq System as 87-base-pair reads. Turning to the authors' computational methods: In a later analysis, approximately 74 million unique TCR beta chains were counted across the roughly 610 repertoires, and approximately 11 million of these chains were shared by at least two donors. A nearest-neighbor algorithm error-corrected the raw reads and collapsed the reads into unique sequences, merging closely related sequences to remove PCR and sequencing errors. Alignment of CDR3 sequences to IMGT reference sequences was used to assign V, D and J gene segments. For a sequence to be retained, at least a six-nucleotide match to both a V gene segment and a J gene segment was required. A rearrangement counted as productive if the CDR3 had no stop codons and remained in frame with V and J, and every other rearrangement counted as non-productive. CDR3 was defined according to IMGT convention as the region running from the second conserved V-encoded cysteine to the conserved J-encoded phenylalanine. Sequences without an unambiguous match to a single V gene segment were excluded from the earlier analysis of 450 to 650 of the donors. In an earlier analysis of a few hundred of the donors, a V segment was called functional when productive rearrangements were above 56.7%, and segregating when the standard deviation between donors exceeded 5%. To diagnose cytomegalovirus status from the catalog of TCR beta chain sequences, a statistical classification framework was built. V and J gene assignment, in a later analysis, came from comparing TCR nucleotide sequences with IMGT/GENE-DB human TR gene sequences. Using the TCRdist pipeline, a later analysis assigned CDR3 sequences along with most-parsimonious VDJ recombination scenarios. A later analysis defined each TCR beta chain by its CDR3 amino acid sequence plus V-gene family, and excluded reads lacking a unique V-gene family. As a way to deal with suspected cross-contamination and a sequencing artifact, a later analysis dropped approximately 590 nucleotide sequences that were highly shared and had low generation probability. For each public chain, a later analysis derived a clonal expansion index from normalized ranks of inferred template counts within each repertoire. A later analysis computed generation probabilities with a VDJ recombination model fitted to out-of-frame rearrangements, and checked the results against IGoR. Hypergeometric tests were used in a later analysis to score TCR-TCR, TCR-HLA and TCR-CMV co-occurrence, with a repertoire-size bias correction applied to the TCR pairs. False discovery rates were estimated in a later analysis by permuting HLA or CMV assignments 20 times. A later analysis grouped co-occurring TCRs with DBSCAN, adding TCRdist sequence similarity when clustering within HLA-allele-positive subsets. Co-occurrence clustering excluded repertoires with fewer than 30,000 or more than 120,000 public chains, plus five with anomalous nucleotide sharing. This immuneACCESS table, as held by TCRdb, lists in-frame sequences with V and J called but not all clones. Of the missing ones, under half trace to an unresolved V gene in checked studies; the others have no known cause. Clone size and the V and J calls come from that table; the DNA yielded D and trimming. Present in this sample are about 130,000 clones, 70% to 85% of which were seen just once. Jointly, the top ten make up 4% of the sample.

The germline V end is reduced by 7 bases and the J end by 4 bases; junction bases left unmatched: 4. CDR1 and CDR2 were assigned from the germline V gene (reference sequence) as MNHNY and SVGAGI. CDR3 length: 14 amino acids, cysteine to phenylalanine. Solely the CDR3 DNA is kept, with 42 bases framed from the first base. Sequenced material: PBMCs. This clonotype originated in a man between 40 and 49 years old in good health and CMV-seropositive. The V gene is TRBV6-6 and the J gene is TRBJ2-6; TRBD2 matches 7 bases in the middle. The CDR3 sequence is CASNQAGGANVLTF. The nucleotide sequence reads as follows: TGTGCCAGCAACCAAGCGGGAGGGGCCAACGTCCTGACTTTC.